A single TCR beta chain is shown here with its context. What it binds is unknown. This sample is part of a study of vaccination and CD4 T cells after COVID-19. The CDR3 loop spans 14 amino acids. Trimming shortened V by 6 bases and J by 2 bases, and 14 bases separated the two germline ends. The germline CDR1 and CDR2 sequences are MNHNS and SASEGT. Time point reported: late sampling 161 to 241 days after vaccination in a few convalescent patients. Study findings and constraints: Convalescent patients showed a median approximately 89% of reactive clones that were seen only post-vaccination.

MiXCR, applied by TCRdb to the PCR reads, yields one record per CDR3 protein. The profile covers 26,000 or so distinct CDR3 sequences, with 50% appearing a single time and 5.8% taken by the ten largest. The clonotype was recovered from a human donor who had recovered from COVID-19. This chain joins TRBV6-1 and TRBJ2-7; perhaps TRBD2 as D (6 bases). Sequenced here: CD4+ T cells from blood, sampled about 7 months after SARS-CoV-2 vaccination. The CDR3 coding sequence is TGTGCCAGCAGCACGACTAGGTCGACCTACGAGCAGTACTTC. Translation: CASSTTRSTYEQYF.